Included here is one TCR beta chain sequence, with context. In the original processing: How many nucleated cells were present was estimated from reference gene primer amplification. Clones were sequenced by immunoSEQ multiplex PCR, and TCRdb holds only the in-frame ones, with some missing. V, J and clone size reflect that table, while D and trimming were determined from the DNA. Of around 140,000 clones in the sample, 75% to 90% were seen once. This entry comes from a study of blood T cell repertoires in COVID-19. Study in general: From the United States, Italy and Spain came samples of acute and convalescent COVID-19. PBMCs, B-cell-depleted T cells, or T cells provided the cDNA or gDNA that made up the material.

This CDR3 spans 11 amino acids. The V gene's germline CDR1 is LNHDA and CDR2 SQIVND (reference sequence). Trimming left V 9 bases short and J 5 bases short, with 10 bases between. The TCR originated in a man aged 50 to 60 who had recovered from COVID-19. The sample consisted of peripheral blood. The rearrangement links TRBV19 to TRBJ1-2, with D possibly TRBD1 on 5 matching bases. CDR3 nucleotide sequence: TGTGCCAGCGGGGAGGGGTATGGCTACACCTTC. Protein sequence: CASGEGYGYTF.